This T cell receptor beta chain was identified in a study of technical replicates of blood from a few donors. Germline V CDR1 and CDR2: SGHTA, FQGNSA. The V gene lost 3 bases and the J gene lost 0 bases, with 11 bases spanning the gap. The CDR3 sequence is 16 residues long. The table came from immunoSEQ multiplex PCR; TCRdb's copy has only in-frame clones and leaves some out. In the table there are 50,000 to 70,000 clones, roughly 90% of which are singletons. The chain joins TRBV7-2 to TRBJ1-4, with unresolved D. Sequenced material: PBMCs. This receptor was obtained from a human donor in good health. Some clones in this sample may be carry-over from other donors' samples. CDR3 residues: CASSFQGLSTNEKLFF. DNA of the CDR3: TGTGCCAGCAGCTTCCAAGGACTCTCAACTAATGAAAAACTGTTTTTT. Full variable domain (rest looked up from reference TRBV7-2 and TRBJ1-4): GAGVSQSPSNKVTEKGKDVELRCDPISGHTALYWYRQSLGQGLEFLIYFQGNSAPDKSGLPSDRFSAERTGGSVSTLTIQRTQQEDSAVYLCASSFQGLSTNEKLFFGSGTQLSVL.